Detailed here is one T cell receptor (beta chain). Antigen specificity is unknown. The data are from a study of CD8+ T cells in alopecia areata. Across the study: Treated patients were scored for severity by percent of scalp affected. Findings and caveats of the study: Normal scalp showed lower clonality than lesional scalp, especially alopecia totalis/universalis.

The sequencing template was cDNA reverse transcribed from extracted RNA. Here immunoSEQ multiplex PCR was the method, and the copy in TCRdb shows in-frame clones only, minus some. This sample has under 350,000 clones, with over 45% found just once. The treatment here: oral pan-JAK inhibitor, 5-10 mg twice daily. Peripheral blood and lesional scalp punch biopsies came from alopecia areata patients. The TCR comes from a human donor with alopecia areata. The source was CD4+ T cells sorted from blood, collected at week 24, from a patient treated with tofacitinib.

This CDR3 reads CSVLTYRGAKNIQYF. In DNA, the CDR3 is TGCAGCGTCCTTACGTATCGGGGGGCCAAAAACATTCAGTACTTC. The rearrangement uses TRBV29-1 and TRBJ2-4, with a weak D call TRBD2 (6 bases). V was cut by 6 bases and J by 1 base, with 16 bases left in between. Germline V lookup: CDR1 SQVTM, CDR2 ANQGSEA. The CDR3 contains 15 residues.